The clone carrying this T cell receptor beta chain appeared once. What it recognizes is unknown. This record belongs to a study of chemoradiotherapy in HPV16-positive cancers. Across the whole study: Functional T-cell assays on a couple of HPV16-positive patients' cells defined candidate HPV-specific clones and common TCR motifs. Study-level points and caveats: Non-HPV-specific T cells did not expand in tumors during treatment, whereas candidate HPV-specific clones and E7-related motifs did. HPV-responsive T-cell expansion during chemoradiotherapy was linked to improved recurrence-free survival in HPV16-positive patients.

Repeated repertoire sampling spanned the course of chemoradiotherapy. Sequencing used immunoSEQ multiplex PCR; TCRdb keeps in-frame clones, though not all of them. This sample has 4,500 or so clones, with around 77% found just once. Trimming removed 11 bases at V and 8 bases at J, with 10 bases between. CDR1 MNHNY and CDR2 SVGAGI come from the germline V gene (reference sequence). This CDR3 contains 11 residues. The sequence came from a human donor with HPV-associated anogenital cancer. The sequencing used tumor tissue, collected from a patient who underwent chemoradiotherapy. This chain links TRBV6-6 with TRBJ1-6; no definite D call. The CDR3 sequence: CAASRDSPLHF. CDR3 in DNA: TGTGCCGCATCGAGGGATTCACCCCTCCACTTT.